The 24 T cell receptor beta chains below were found in one sample sequenced in a study of T cells in Graves' hyperthyroidism and ophthalmopathy. Amplified regions were TCR beta CDR3 sequences from RNA transcripts. TCR CDR3 underwent first-round RT-PCR with the HTBI primer set. Each CDR3 protein gets one entry after TCRdb re-called the multiplex PCR reads with MiXCR. Of about 760,000 distinct CDR3 sequences listed, roughly a third were seen once; the top ten hold less than 40%. The specimen sequenced was blood. The receptors were sampled from a woman in her thirties or forties with Graves' hyperthyroidism.

This clonotype was detected many times. The chain has TRBV11-2 and TRBJ1-2; TRBD1 might be the D (5 bases). The CDR3 covers 14 residues. The V gene's germline CDR1 is SGHAT and CDR2 FQNNGV. V lost 2 bases and J lost 4, with 11 bases in between. Written as DNA, the CDR3 is TGTGCCAGCAGCTTAAATTCGGGGGGCTATGGCTACACCTTC. It yields the protein CASSLNSGGYGYTF. Drawing the rest from reference TRBV11-2 and TRBJ1-2, the complete variable domain is EAGVAQSPRYKIIEKRQSVAFWCNPISGHATLYWYQQILGQGPKLLIQFQNNGVVDDSQLPKDRFSAERLKGVDSTLKIQPAKLEDSAVYLCASSLNSGGYGYTFGSGTRLTVV.

In its sample, this clonotype was seen a few times. The gene calls are TRBV10-3 and TRBJ2-2; 8 bases line up with TRBD1. This CDR3 spans 15 amino acids. The germline V gene has CDR1 ENHRY and CDR2 SYGVKD. After removal of 10 bases from V and 4 bases from J, the junction contained 11 bases not matched to a gene. In DNA, the CDR3 is TGTGCCAGCAGCGACACCGGACAGGGCACCGGGGAGCTGTTTTTT. It codes for CASSDTGQGTGELFF.

This clonotype was seen at least ten times. The chain carries TRBV15 and TRBJ1-2; no reliable D call. The germline V gene has CDR1 LNHNV and CDR2 YYDKDF (reference sequence). The CDR3 is 14 amino acids. Trimming shortened V by 0 bases and J by 4 bases, and 9 bases separated the two germline ends. The CDR3 DNA follows: TGTGCCACCAGCAGAGACGAGAGCCTCTATGGCTACACCTTC. This sequence encodes CATSRDESLYGYTF.

V is TRBV27 and J is TRBJ1-5; 8 bases fit TRBD1. In germline, CDR1 is MNHEY, CDR2 SMNVEV (reference sequence). The CDR3 loop spans 16 amino acids. The trim removed 6 bases at V and 0 bases at J, leaving 7 bases unmatched. The CDR3 sequence: CASRPYRGSSNQPQHF. The CDR3 DNA reads as TGTGCCAGCAGGCCCTACAGGGGGAGTAGCAATCAGCCCCAGCATTTT.

This chain joins TRBV6-1 and TRBJ2-2; D possibly corresponds to TRBD2 (5 bases). The CDR3 spans 13 residues. Trimming took off 7 bases at V and 6 bases at J, with 12 bases between the two ends. The germline V gene has CDR1 MNHNS and CDR2 SASEGT. CDR3 loop: CASKIGVSGELFF. For the CDR3, the DNA is TGTGCCAGCAAGATCGGGGTCTCCGGGGAGCTGTTTTTT.

The chain joins TRBV11-3 to TRBJ2-7; D remains ambiguous. This CDR3 has 12 residues. Per the germline V gene, CDR1 is SGHNT and CDR2 is YENEEA. The V end lost 6 bases, the J end lost 6 bases, and 12 bases lay between the germline ends. The CDR3 region has the DNA TGTGCCAGCAGTCGCGAGGTTTTCGAGCAGTACTTC. Amino acid sequence: CASSREVFEQYF.

In this sample, this clonotype turned up a few times. The chain is built from TRBV10-3 and TRBJ2-1; 8 positions agree with TRBD1. The ends lost 7 bases at V and 6 bases at J; junction bases unmatched: 5. Per the germline V gene, CDR1 is ENHRY and CDR2 is SYGVKD. The CDR3 contains 13 residues. The CDR3 region is CAITDRDVNEQFF. In nucleotides, the CDR3 is TGTGCCATCACGGACAGGGACGTCAATGAGCAGTTCTTC.

This clonotype has just a few counts. The junction differs from germline at one of its ends, possibly a read error. CDR3 sequence reads: CASSQGPEGAGASYEQYF. The CDR3 DNA is TGCGCCAGCAGCCAAGGCCCTGAGGGGGCAGGAGCTTCCTACGAGCAGTACTTC. This chain uses TRBV7-9 with TRBJ2-7, with 7 bases identical to TRBD1. The V gene's germline CDR1 is SEHNR and CDR2 FQNEAQ (reference sequence). This CDR3 comprises 18 residues.

Worth noting for this clonotype: Compared with germline, one end of the junction differs, possibly owing to a read error. This chain uses TRBV4-3 with TRBJ1-5; 8 bases align to TRBD1. Germline CDR1 LGHNA, CDR2 YSLEER. The CDR3 spans 15 residues. CDR3 residues: CASSIRQGSNPPQHF. CDR3 DNA: TGCGCCAGCAGCATACGACAGGGGAGCAATCCGCCCCAGCATTTT.

The table lists this clonotype with many counts. This sequence joins TRBV7-8 and TRBJ1-5, with D possibly TRBD1 on 5 matching bases. V was trimmed by 1 base and J by 5 bases, leaving 15 bases between them. The V gene's germline CDR1 is SGHVS and CDR2 FQNEAQ. The CDR3 contains 16 residues. The CDR3 sequence is CASSLVAGNFDQPQHF. In DNA, the CDR3 is TGTGCCAGCAGCTTAGTGGCAGGGAATTTCGATCAGCCCCAGCATTTT.

This clonotype was recorded many times. This sequence joins TRBV7-2 and TRBJ2-7; 7 bases align to TRBD1. There are 16 residues in the CDR3. Unmatched junction bases numbered 11, after V lost 5 bases and J lost 1 base. The germline gives CDR1 SGHTA, CDR2 FQGNSA. CDR3 amino acids: CASSLTGDRESYEQYF. Written as DNA, the CDR3 is TGTGCCAGCAGCCTTACGGGTGACAGGGAGTCCTACGAGCAGTACTTC.

This clonotype came up a few times. This chain joins TRBV7-9 and TRBJ2-7, with a tentative D call TRBD1 (5 bases). The CDR3 sequence is 15 residues long. The V gene lost 6 bases and the J gene lost 1 base, with 16 bases spanning the gap. From germline, CDR1 is SEHNR and CDR2 FQNEAQ (reference sequence). CDR3 bases: TGTGCCAGCAGTCCCCCCCCAGGGCCGTCCTACGAGCAGTACTTC. This codes for CASSPPPGPSYEQYF. The full variable domain, rest sourced from reference TRBV7-9 and TRBJ2-7, is DTGVSQNPRHKITKRGQNVTFRCDPISEHNRLYWYRQTLGQGPEFLTYFQNEAQLEKSRLLSDRFSAERPKGSFSTLEIQRTEQGDSAMYLCASSPPPGPSYEQYFGPGTRLTVT.

J is TRBJ1-1 and V is TRBV12-5; 7 bases fit TRBD1. The CDR3 spans 19 residues. Germline CDR1 LGHNT, CDR2 FRNRAP. J was trimmed by 6 bases and V by 0 bases; bases with no gene match: 19. The DNA for the CDR3 is TGTGCTAGTGGTTTGGTACTAGGCGGGACAGCGGAGTCCCGTCCTGAAGCTTTCTTT. This codes for CASGLVLGGTAESRPEAFF.

The sample holds a few counts of this clonotype. This chain connects TRBV5-8 to TRBJ1-2; 7 bases line up with TRBD1. CDR3 size: 16 residues. The trim removed 3 bases at V and 11 bases at J, leaving 19 bases unmatched. Germline CDR1 reads SGHTS; CDR2 reads YDEGEE. CDR3 region: CASSSASTRDSLVYTF. DNA of the CDR3: TGTGCCAGCAGCTCGGCCAGCACTCGGGACAGTTTAGTTTACACCTTC. Combining the CDR3 with reference TRBV5-8 and TRBJ1-2 gives the whole variable domain EAGVTQSPTHLIKTRGQQATLRCSPISGHTSVYWYQQALGLGLQFLLWYDEGEERNRGNFPPRFSGRQFPNYSSELNVNALELEDSALYLCASSSASTRDSLVYTFGSGTRLTVV.

On this clonotype: A much larger clone sits a single nucleotide away, making a read error possible. The rearrangement uses TRBV6-5 and TRBJ2-7, with 11 bases lining up with TRBD1. The V and J ends lost 6 bases and 3 bases, in that order; junction bases with no gene match: 4. Per germline, CDR1 MNHEY and CDR2 SVGAGI. The CDR3 runs to 14 residues. The CDR3 DNA is TGTGCCAGCAGCTTCGGGACAGGGGGCTACGAGCAGTACTTC. Amino acid sequence: CASSFGTGGYEQYF.

The table lists this clonotype with a few counts. The V and J genes are TRBV5-1 and TRBJ1-3; 7 bases map to TRBD1. Germline V gives CDR1 SGHRS, CDR2 YFSETQ. The CDR3 spans 16 residues. V shed 1 base, J shed 3 bases, and the junction held 7 bases outside the gene matches. The CDR3 region has the DNA TGCGCCAGCAGCTTGAGCCGCGACAGGGTTGGAAACACCATATATTTT. This translates into CASSLSRDRVGNTIYF.

This clonotype has only a few counts. The V and J genes are TRBV27 and TRBJ1-5, with no clear D. The CDR3 is 14 amino acids. Germline loops: CDR1 MNHEY, CDR2 SMNVEV (reference sequence). Trimming left V 5 bases short and J 5 bases short, with 13 bases between. The CDR3 DNA is TGTGCCAGCAGTGCCCAGGTACGACATCAGCCCCAGCATTTT. Translating it yields CASSAQVRHQPQHF.

This clonotype was observed a few times. The chain joins TRBV6-5 to TRBJ1-5; 10 nucleotides match TRBD1. Trimming at V came to 7 bases and at J to 4 bases, leaving 7 bases not matched to a gene. From germline, CDR1 is MNHEY and CDR2 SVGAGI. The CDR3 sequence is 15 residues long. The CDR3 nucleotides are TGTGCCAGCACCGAGGGACAGGGGAATAATCAGCCCCAGCATTTT. Residues: CASTEGQGNNQPQHF.

This clonotype came up once. The rearrangement links TRBV7-3 to TRBJ1-6, with D possibly being TRBD1 (5 bases). V was pared by 4 bases and J by 9 bases, with 13 bases between. This CDR3 has 14 amino acids. The germline CDR1 and CDR2 sequences are SGHTA and FQGTGA. The CDR3 sequence is CASSSRVVSSPLHF. For the CDR3, the DNA is TGTGCCAGCAGCTCCAGGGTCGTGTCTTCACCCCTCCACTTT.

In the case of this clonotype: One junction end does not reproduce the germline sequence, and a read error may be involved. The V and J genes are TRBV5-1 and TRBJ1-1, with D uncertain. This CDR3 is built from 14 residues. Germline V gene data show CDR1 as SGHRS and CDR2 as YFSETQ. The CDR3 protein is CASSPLAGNTEALF. CDR3 sequence (DNA): TGCGCCAGCAGCCCGTTGGCAGGCAACACTGAAGCTCTCTTT.

The V and J genes are TRBV7-3 and TRBJ2-1, with D perhaps matching TRBD2 (7 bases). V lost 4 bases, J lost 4 bases, and 17 bases lay in between. Germline V gene data show CDR1 as SGHTA and CDR2 as FQGTGA. The CDR3 covers 16 residues. In nucleotides, the CDR3 is TGTGCCAGCAGCTCAGACCCTAGCGGACAGTACAATGAGCAGTTCTTC. Translating it yields CASSSDPSGQYNEQFF.

This clonotype was seen ten or more times. CDR3 protein: CASSYQNSHEQYF. The CDR3 DNA reads as TGTGCCAGCAGTTACCAGAATTCCCACGAGCAGTACTTC. The chain couples TRBV6-5 to TRBJ2-7, with no clear D. Trimming left V 2 bases short and J 5 bases short, with 10 bases between. The CDR3 contains 13 residues. The germline V gene encodes CDR1 MNHEY and CDR2 SVGAGI.

Only a few counts were recorded for this clonotype. CDR3 DNA sequence: TGTGCCAGCAGTATTTCGGGACAGAATTCCTATGGCTACACCTTC. It specifies CASSISGQNSYGYTF. The chain links TRBV27 to TRBJ1-2; 7 bases line up with TRBD1. This CDR3 is 15 amino acids long. The germline V gene has CDR1 MNHEY and CDR2 SMNVEV (reference sequence). V dropped 5 bases and J dropped 4; count of bases not matched to a gene: 10.

In its sample, this clonotype was seen many times. The rearrangement joins TRBV20-1 to TRBJ2-7; D is unresolved. Trimming cost V 1 base and J 2 bases, with 12 bases left between them. Germline V CDR1 and CDR2: DFQATT, SNEGSKA (reference sequence). The CDR3 has 14 residues. The CDR3 is CSARGDLDPYEQYF. The DNA for the CDR3 is TGCAGTGCTAGAGGCGATCTCGACCCCTACGAGCAGTACTTC.